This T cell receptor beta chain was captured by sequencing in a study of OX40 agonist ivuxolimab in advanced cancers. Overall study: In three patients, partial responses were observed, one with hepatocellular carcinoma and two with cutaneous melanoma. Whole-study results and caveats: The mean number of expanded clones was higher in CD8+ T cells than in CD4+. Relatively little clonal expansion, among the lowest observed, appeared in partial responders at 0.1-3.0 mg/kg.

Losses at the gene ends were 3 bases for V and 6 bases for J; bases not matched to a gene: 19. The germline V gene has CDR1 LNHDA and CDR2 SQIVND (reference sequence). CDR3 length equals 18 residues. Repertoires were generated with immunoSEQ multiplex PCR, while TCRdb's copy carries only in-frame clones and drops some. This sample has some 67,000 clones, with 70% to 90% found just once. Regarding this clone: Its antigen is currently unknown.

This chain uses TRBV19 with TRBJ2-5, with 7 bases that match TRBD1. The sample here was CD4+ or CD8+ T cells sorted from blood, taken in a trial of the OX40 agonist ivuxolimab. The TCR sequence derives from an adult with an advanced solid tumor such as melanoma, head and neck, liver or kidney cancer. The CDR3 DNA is TGTGCCAGTAGTATGGGTTGGGTTCGGGCGACAGGGATCCAGACCCAGTACTTC. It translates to CASSMGWVRATGIQTQYF. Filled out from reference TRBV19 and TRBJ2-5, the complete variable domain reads DGGITQSPKYLFRKEGQNVTLSCEQNLNHDAMYWYRQDPGQGLRLIYYSQIVNDFQKGDIAEGYSVSREKKESFPLTVTSAQKNPTAFYLCASSMGWVRATGIQTQYFGPGTRLLVL.